Listed here are 27 T cell receptor beta chains from one sample, sequenced in a study of regulatory T cells in long-lasting Graves disease. Time point in this sample: persistent/refractory GD, antithyroid drugs over 5 years with positive TRAb. PBMC-extracted RNA yielded the TCR library. Assembly of TCR beta libraries relied on iRepertoire HTBI primers together with Arm-PCR of CDR3 regions. TCRdb fed the multiplex PCR reads into MiXCR, producing one record per CDR3 protein. In the table there are roughly 300,000 distinct CDR3 sequences, 20% to 25% of which are singletons. The input for sequencing was peripheral blood mononuclear cells (PBMCs), taken when the disease was refractory, from a patient treated with antithyroid drugs. These receptors were collected from a female donor with Graves disease.

This clonotype was seen more than once but under ten times. The rearrangement links TRBV7-8 to TRBJ2-4; tentatively, D is TRBD1 or TRBD2 (5 bases each). The CDR3 has 16 amino acids. Germline values: CDR1 SGHVS, CDR2 FQNEAQ. Trimming removed 0 bases at V and 1 base at J, with 10 bases between. The DNA for the CDR3 is TGTGCCAGCAGCTTAGCGATGGGGGAGGCCAAAAACATTCAGTACTTC. Amino acid sequence: CASSLAMGEAKNIQYF. The whole variable domain, filled in from reference TRBV7-8 and TRBJ2-4, reads GAGVSQSPRYKVAKRGQDVALRCDPISGHVSLFWYQQALGQGPEFLTYFQNEAQLDKSGLPSDRFFAERPEGSVSTLKIQRTQQEDSAVYLCASSLAMGEAKNIQYFGAGTRLSVL.

Many counts were recorded for this clonotype. V is TRBV2 and J is TRBJ2-7, with TRBD1 matching 8 bases. The V and J ends lost 7 bases and 3 bases, in that order; junction bases with no gene match: 2. This CDR3 has 12 residues. The germline CDR1 and CDR2 sequences are SNHLY and FYNNEI. CDR3 in amino acids: CASTGQGYEQYF. The CDR3 region has the DNA TGTGCCAGCACCGGACAGGGCTACGAGCAGTACTTC.

Details on this clonotype: Possible read error: a much larger clone is one base away. This chain uses TRBV18 with TRBJ1-4, with unresolved D. CDR1 and CDR2 (germline): KGHSH, LQKENI. CDR3 size: 13 residues. Trimming left V 6 bases short and J 7 bases short, with 12 bases between. CDR3: CASSWGCPEKLFF. DNA for the CDR3: TGTGCCAGCTCCTGGGGATGTCCTGAAAAACTGTTTTTT.

V and J are TRBV10-3 and TRBJ1-3, with a possible D match to TRBD1 (5 bases). This CDR3 is built from 13 residues. V was clipped by 8 bases and J by 0 bases, with 8 bases between them. Germline V gene sequence: CDR1 ENHRY, CDR2 SYGVKD. CDR3 coding DNA: TGTGCCATCGGGACGGACTCTGGAAACACCATATATTTT. Translating gives CAIGTDSGNTIYF.

This chain joins TRBV6-2 or TRBV6-3 and TRBJ2-7; no definite D call. Per germline, CDR1 MNHEY and CDR2 SVGEGT. CDR3 size: 13 residues. The V gene lost 5 bases and the J gene lost 6 bases, with 14 bases spanning the gap. CDR3 bases: TGTGCCAGCAGTGATTTTTCACTCTTCGAGCAGTACTTC. It specifies CASSDFSLFEQYF.

This rearrangement joins TRBV4-2 to TRBJ1-4; the D is unclear. Germline assignment: CDR1 LGHNA and CDR2 YNFKEQ. Trimming stripped 2 bases from V and 5 bases from J, with 9 bases between. This CDR3 region has 14 residues. The CDR3 loop reads CASSQHLRNEKLFF. DNA for the CDR3: TGTGCCAGCAGCCAACATCTCCGGAATGAAAAACTGTTTTTT.

This chain connects TRBV7-2 to TRBJ2-2, with 9 bases aligning to TRBD2. Germline V gives CDR1 SGHTA, CDR2 FQGNSA. The CDR3 has 16 amino acids. V lost 7 bases and J lost 7; bases outside the gene matches: 13. The CDR3 loop reads CASTALVAGAGGELFF. DNA for the CDR3: TGTGCCAGCACCGCCCTGGTAGCGGGGGCGGGCGGGGAGCTGTTTTTT.

V gene TRBV6-1 combines with J gene TRBJ2-1, with 7 bases identical to TRBD2. From germline, CDR1 is MNHNS and CDR2 SASEGT. The CDR3 is made up of 16 amino acids. After removal of 1 base from V and 4 bases from J, the junction contained 7 bases not matched to a gene. The CDR3 reads CASSEVEGRGYNEQFF. CDR3 bases: TGTGCCAGCAGTGAAGTCGAGGGGAGGGGATACAATGAGCAGTTCTTC.

Remarks on this clonotype: A read error is likely here: a far larger clone is one base away. The rearrangement joins TRBV7-2 to TRBJ1-1; D gene unclear. V was cut by 5 bases and J by 6 bases, with 16 bases left in between. Germline CDR1 SGHTA, CDR2 FQGNSA. The CDR3 loop spans 14 amino acids. CDR3 in DNA: TGTGCCAGCAGCCCTATGGGAGCTAACGCTGAAGCTTTCTTT. It yields the protein CASSPMGANAEAFF.

V usage is TRBV2 and J usage is TRBJ2-3, with TRBD2 as a possible D gene (6 bases). V was pared by 8 bases and J by 2 bases, with 20 bases between. CDR3 length: 16 amino acids. Germline V gene data show CDR1 as SNHLY and CDR2 as FYNNEI. The CDR3 loop is CASFPRTRDSTDTQYF. DNA of the CDR3: TGTGCCAGCTTCCCGAGGACCCGGGACTCCACAGATACGCAGTATTTT.

This clonotype was seen more than once but under ten times. The chain uses TRBV7-2 and TRBJ2-2; TRBD2 matches 7 bases. J was trimmed by 0 bases and V by 5 bases; bases with no gene match: 12. The CDR3 has 18 residues. Germline V gene data show CDR1 as SGHTA and CDR2 as FQGNSA. CDR3 coding DNA: TGTGCCAGCAGCCAAGTGCGGGAGAGCCTTTCGAACACCGGGGAGCTGTTTTTT. Its protein product is CASSQVRESLSNTGELFF.

The sample holds many counts of this clonotype. J is TRBJ1-5 and V is TRBV6-2 or TRBV6-3; the D gene is possibly TRBD1 (5 bases). Germline V gene lookup returns CDR1 MNHEY and CDR2 SVGEGT. CDR3 length equals 16 residues. V lost 7 bases and J lost 1, with 17 bases in between. In DNA form, the CDR3 reads TGTGCCAGCACCCAAAGGGGTGTAGGAAGCAATCAGCCCCAGCATTTT. It is translated as CASTQRGVGSNQPQHF.

This clonotype came up many times. J is TRBJ2-1 and V is TRBV27; 7 nucleotides line up with TRBD1. The trim removed 5 bases at V and 2 bases at J, leaving 9 bases unmatched. The CDR3 runs to 16 residues. CDR1 and CDR2 (germline): MNHEY, SMNVEV (reference sequence). This CDR3 is CASSPSTGNTYNEQFF. Here the CDR3 DNA reads TGTGCCAGCAGTCCGTCGACAGGGAACACCTACAATGAGCAGTTCTTC.

This clonotype occurred many times. This chain uses TRBV12-3 or TRBV12-4 with TRBJ1-1; D uncertain. Trimming cost V 5 bases and J 3 bases, with 10 bases left between them. This CDR3 comprises 13 residues. This CDR3 is CASSARDYTEAFF. The CDR3 bases are TGTGCCAGCAGTGCCCGGGATTACACTGAAGCTTTCTTT.

This clonotype appeared many times. This chain connects TRBV28 to TRBJ1-2; D remains ambiguous. Deletions cut 4 bases from V and 0 bases from J, with 9 bases between. The CDR3 totals 14 residues. CDR1 is MDHEN, CDR2 SYDVKM, per germline. CDR3 in DNA: TGTGCCAGCAGTTCCCACACAACTAACTATGGCTACACCTTC. Its translation: CASSSHTTNYGYTF.

This clonotype occurred many times. The chain combines TRBV7-9 with TRBJ2-7, with 11 bases matching TRBD2. The CDR3 extends over 14 amino acids. The germline CDR1 and CDR2 sequences are SEHNR and FQNEAQ (reference sequence). V trimming: 5 bases; J trimming: 6 bases; junction bases outside the gene matches: 6. The CDR3 nucleotides read TGTGCCAGCAGCCGACTAGCGGGAAAAAGCGAGCAGTACTTC. It translates to CASSRLAGKSEQYF. Using reference TRBV7-9 and TRBJ2-7 for the parts outside the CDR3, the full variable domain is DTGVSQNPRHKITKRGQNVTFRCDPISEHNRLYWYRQTLGQGPEFLTYFQNEAQLEKSRLLSDRFSAERPKGSFSTLEIQRTEQGDSAMYLCASSRLAGKSEQYFGPGTRLTVT.

About this clonotype itself: At one boundary the junction diverges from the germline segment, which might be a read error. The chain has TRBV12-3 or TRBV12-4 and TRBJ1-1; D is possibly TRBD1 (5 bases). The CDR3 has 14 amino acids. The CDR3 DNA follows: TGTGCCAGCAGTTTAGGGGGGGGAGGGACTGAAGCTTCCTTT. Its protein product is CASSLGGGGTEASF.

The chain joins TRBV14 to TRBJ2-2; D tentatively reads TRBD1 or TRBD2 (6 bases each). Germline CDR1 is SGHDN and CDR2 is FVKESK. This CDR3 has 16 amino acids. Trimming removed 5 bases at V and 2 bases at J, with 15 bases between. The CDR3 coding sequence is TGTGCCAGCAGCTCCCGGTCGGGGGCTAACACCGGGGAGCTGTTTTTT. Residues: CASSSRSGANTGELFF.

This clonotype has a handful of counts. V is TRBV28 and J is TRBJ1-2, with a possible D match to TRBD1 (6 bases). The CDR3 sequence is 13 residues long. Germline V lookup: CDR1 MDHEN, CDR2 SYDVKM. V dropped 7 bases and J dropped 6 bases, with 15 bases sitting between them. The CDR3 nucleotides read TGTGCCAGCACCGAGTGGGGGGCGCATGGCTACACCTTC. Amino acids: CASTEWGAHGYTF.

This clonotype has more than one count but fewer than ten. The rearrangement links TRBV5-1 to TRBJ2-7; D perhaps matches TRBD2 (6 bases). The CDR3 is made up of 13 amino acids. In germline, CDR1 is SGHRS, CDR2 YFSETQ. The ends were cut back, 4 bases at V and 5 bases at J, with 13 bases in the middle. The CDR3 DNA reads TGCGCCAGCAGCATCGGGGGATTCAACGAGCAGTACTTC. It is translated as CASSIGGFNEQYF.

This clonotype came up many times. The chain couples TRBV11-2 to TRBJ1-1, with D possibly being TRBD1 (6 bases). V was shortened by 4 bases and J by 4 bases, with 10 bases between the two germline ends. The CDR3 consists of 13 residues. The germline V gene encodes CDR1 SGHAT and CDR2 FQNNGV. CDR3 loop: CASSYREGTEAFF. In DNA, the CDR3 is TGTGCCAGCAGCTACAGGGAGGGCACTGAAGCTTTCTTT.

The V call is TRBV5-1, the J call TRBJ1-1; D not certain. V was clipped by 3 bases and J by 6 bases, with 12 bases between them. Germline V gives CDR1 SGHRS, CDR2 YFSETQ. The CDR3 spans 13 residues. CDR3 region: CASSYGVDAEAFF. In DNA, the CDR3 is TGCGCCAGCAGCTATGGGGTTGATGCTGAAGCTTTCTTT.

J is TRBJ1-1 and V is TRBV12-3 or TRBV12-4, with D uncertain. This CDR3 has 10 residues. V lost 9 bases and J lost 5, with 7 bases in between. The CDR3 reads CASRRTEAFF. DNA of the CDR3: TGTGCCAGTCGGAGGACTGAAGCTTTCTTT.

This clonotype was recorded a few times. The gene calls are TRBV20-1 and TRBJ1-5; TRBD1 agrees at 8 bases. Trimming removed 3 bases from V and 9 bases from J; junction bases left unmatched: 10. CDR3 size: 14 residues. Germline V gene lookup returns CDR1 DFQATT and CDR2 SNEGSKA (reference sequence). The CDR3 here is CSASSDQGAAPQHF. Written as DNA, the CDR3 is TGCAGTGCTAGTTCTGATCAGGGGGCTGCGCCCCAGCATTTT.

This clonotype was observed a handful of times. V usage is TRBV3-1 and J usage is TRBJ2-3, with no clear D. The CDR3 spans 15 residues. V was clipped by 0 bases and J by 2 bases, with 9 bases between them. Germline V CDR1 and CDR2: LGHDT, YNNKEL (reference sequence). The CDR3 DNA reads TGTGCCAGCAGCCAAGATGCTGCGGCCACAGATACGCAGTATTTT. Encoded protein: CASSQDAAATDTQYF.

This chain connects TRBV20-1 to TRBJ2-5; 16 nucleotides align to TRBD2. Germline V gene data show CDR1 as DFQATT and CDR2 as SNEGSKA (reference sequence). This CDR3 is built from 17 residues. The trim removed 5 bases at V and 4 bases at J, leaving 10 bases unmatched. CDR3: CSALKTGTSGRGETQYF. CDR3 sequence (DNA): TGCAGTGCTCTAAAAACCGGGACTAGCGGGAGGGGAGAGACCCAGTACTTC.

The chain is built from TRBV19 and TRBJ2-5, with D tentatively TRBD1 (5 bases). Germline CDR1 and CDR2: LNHDA and SQIVND (reference sequence). This CDR3 has 11 amino acids. Trimming shortened V by 7 bases and J by 5 bases, and 8 bases separated the two germline ends. DNA of the CDR3: TGTGCCAGTAAATCAGGGGAGACCCAGTACTTC. Protein sequence: CASKSGETQYF.